These T cell receptor beta chains were read from a single sample in a study of blood T cell repertoires in COVID-19. The repertoire was sequenced with immunoSEQ multiplex PCR; TCRdb's copy has only in-frame clones and lacks some. The table has 250,000 or so clones, about 91% seen once; the top ten hold 3.5% to 5%. Sequencing was done on a sample of peripheral blood. Every receptor here comes from a woman aged 35 to 49 who had recovered from COVID-19. Both conserved end residues are part of each CDR3. The D gene is left open where the match is weak. Clone size is shown for a subset of rows, as once, few, many or a class of expanded clone.

j_gene: TRBJ2-1; v_gene: TRBV7-9; abundance: few; d_gene: .; CDR3nt: TGTGCCAGCACCTTCGGCGGCAATGAGCAGTTCTTC; CDR3aa: CASTFGGNEQFF
j_gene: TRBJ2-1; v_gene: TRBV5-4; abundance: .; d_gene: .; CDR3nt: TGTGCCAGCAGCTTGGTAAACAATGAGCAGTTCTTC; CDR3aa: CASSLVNNEQFF
j_gene: TRBJ1-2; v_gene: TRBV5-1; abundance: .; d_gene: .; CDR3nt: TGCGCCAGCAGCCCGACCCGGGGAGATGGCTACACCTTC; CDR3aa: CASSPTRGDGYTF
j_gene: TRBJ2-5; v_gene: TRBV11-3; abundance: .; d_gene: .; CDR3nt: TGTGCCAGCAGCTTACCAGTTTACCAAGAGACCCAGTACTTC; CDR3aa: CASSLPVYQETQYF
j_gene: TRBJ2-3; v_gene: TRBV15; abundance: .; d_gene: TRBD2; CDR3nt: TGTGCCACCAGCAGAGTGGGGACTAGCGGGGGCGGAAAGCGCACAGATACGCAGTATTTT; CDR3aa: CATSRVGTSGGGKRTDTQYF
j_gene: TRBJ1-2; v_gene: TRBV14; abundance: .; d_gene: .; CDR3nt: TGTGCCAGCAGCCCTACTGGGCGGGGGCGCTACACCTTC; CDR3aa: CASSPTGRGRYTF
j_gene: TRBJ1-2; v_gene: TRBV28; abundance: .; d_gene: TRBD1; CDR3nt: TGTGCCAGCGGAATGACAGGGAACTATGGCTACACCTTC; CDR3aa: CASGMTGNYGYTF
j_gene: TRBJ2-3; v_gene: TRBV21-1; abundance: .; d_gene: .; CDR3nt: TGTGCCAGCTATATTAGCGGGGCTAGCACAGATACGCAGTATTTT; CDR3aa: CASYISGASTDTQYF
j_gene: TRBJ2-1; v_gene: TRBV6-4; abundance: .; d_gene: TRBD2; CDR3nt: TGTGCCAGCAGTGAGCTAGCGGGAGGCGTCAATGAGCAGTTCTTC; CDR3aa: CASSELAGGVNEQFF
j_gene: TRBJ2-1; v_gene: TRBV29-1; abundance: .; d_gene: TRBD2; CDR3nt: TGCAGCGTTGGGTCGGGACTAGCGGGCGCGTTCTTC; CDR3aa: CSVGSGLAGAFF
j_gene: TRBJ2-2; v_gene: TRBV6-5; abundance: .; d_gene: .; CDR3nt: TGTGCCAGCAGTTACTCGGGGGGTAGCACCGGGGAGCTGTTTTTT; CDR3aa: CASSYSGGSTGELFF
j_gene: TRBJ2-3; v_gene: TRBV10-3; abundance: .; d_gene: TRBD2; CDR3nt: TGTGCCATCAGGGGAGGACTAGGCCCCACAGATACGCAGTATTTT; CDR3aa: CAIRGGLGPTDTQYF
j_gene: TRBJ2-3; v_gene: TRBV4-2; abundance: .; d_gene: .; CDR3nt: TGTGCCAGCAGCCAAGATTCGTCGGGGACACGATTATTTTTGACGCAGTATTTT; CDR3aa: CASSQDSSGTRLFLTQYF
j_gene: TRBJ2-1; v_gene: TRBV12-3/TRBV12-4; abundance: once; d_gene: TRBD2; CDR3nt: TGTGCCAGCGGGCTAGCGGGCGTCAATGAGCAGTTCTTC; CDR3aa: CASGLAGVNEQFF
j_gene: TRBJ2-5; v_gene: TRBV2; abundance: .; d_gene: TRBD1; CDR3nt: TGTGCCAGCAGTCGGGGGACAGGTCAAGAGACCCAGTACTTC; CDR3aa: CASSRGTGQETQYF
j_gene: TRBJ1-6; v_gene: TRBV5-6; abundance: .; d_gene: .; CDR3nt: TGTGCCAGCAGCTGGCGTGCGAGGGTCGGATCACCCCTCCACTTT; CDR3aa: CASSWRARVGSPLHF
j_gene: TRBJ2-1; v_gene: TRBV6-1; abundance: .; d_gene: .; CDR3nt: TGTGCCAGCAGTGAATATCCTCCCAGGGGCAATGAGCAGTTCTTC; CDR3aa: CASSEYPPRGNEQFF
j_gene: TRBJ2-6; v_gene: TRBV7-9; abundance: .; d_gene: .; CDR3nt: TGTGCCAGCAGCTTCGGCTCTGGGGCCAACGTCCTGACTTTC; CDR3aa: CASSFGSGANVLTF
j_gene: TRBJ2-2; v_gene: TRBV3-1/TRBV3-2; abundance: .; d_gene: TRBD1; CDR3nt: TGTGCCAGCAGCCACAGGGGGCGGAGAACCGGGGAGCTGTTTTTT; CDR3aa: CASSHRGRRTGELFF
j_gene: TRBJ1-1; v_gene: TRBV13; abundance: .; d_gene: .; CDR3nt: TGTGCCAGCTCCGAATTTGGGGGGGCCGCTGAAGCTTTCTTT; CDR3aa: CASSEFGGAAEAFF
j_gene: TRBJ2-3; v_gene: TRBV9; abundance: once; d_gene: TRBD1; CDR3nt: TGTGCCAGCACCCTGGACAGGGGGGGCACAGATACGCAGTATTTT; CDR3aa: CASTLDRGGTDTQYF
j_gene: TRBJ2-1; v_gene: TRBV6-2/TRBV6-3; abundance: .; d_gene: TRBD2; CDR3nt: TGTGCCAGCAGTTTAACTAGCGGGGTTTCCTACAATGAGCAGTTCTTC; CDR3aa: CASSLTSGVSYNEQFF
j_gene: TRBJ1-3; v_gene: TRBV6-5; abundance: once; d_gene: .; CDR3nt: TGTGCCACTCACCGAAGGGGGTGGGGAAACACCATATATTTT; CDR3aa: CATHRRGWGNTIYF
j_gene: TRBJ2-3; v_gene: TRBV5-8; abundance: few; d_gene: TRBD2; CDR3nt: TGTGCCAGCAGCCCGGGACTAGCAGCGGATACGCAGTATTTT; CDR3aa: CASSPGLAADTQYF
j_gene: TRBJ2-1; v_gene: TRBV21-1; abundance: few; d_gene: .; CDR3nt: TGTGCCAGCAGAAGCGGGGGGCACGAGCAGTTCTTC; CDR3aa: CASRSGGHEQFF
j_gene: TRBJ1-1; v_gene: TRBV11-2; abundance: .; d_gene: .; CDR3nt: TGTGCCAGCAGCTTGACAGAGGACACTGAAGCTTTCTTT; CDR3aa: CASSLTEDTEAFF
j_gene: TRBJ2-3; v_gene: TRBV10-1; abundance: .; d_gene: TRBD1; CDR3nt: TGCGCCAGCAGTGAGACAGGGGGGCCAGATACGCAGTATTTT; CDR3aa: CASSETGGPDTQYF
j_gene: TRBJ1-1; v_gene: TRBV18; abundance: .; d_gene: .; CDR3nt: TGTGCCAGCTCACCAACGGTGGGCAGAGAAGCTTTCTTT; CDR3aa: CASSPTVGREAFF
j_gene: TRBJ1-2; v_gene: TRBV11-3; abundance: .; d_gene: .; CDR3nt: TGTGCCAGCAGCTTAAATGGGCCGCTGTACTATGGCTACACCTTC; CDR3aa: CASSLNGPLYYGYTF
j_gene: TRBJ2-2; v_gene: TRBV11-3; abundance: .; d_gene: .; CDR3nt: TGTGCCAGCAGCTTATTCGAGGGGGTCAACACCGGGGAGCTGTTTTTT; CDR3aa: CASSLFEGVNTGELFF
j_gene: TRBJ1-5; v_gene: TRBV19; abundance: .; d_gene: .; CDR3nt: TGTGCCAGTCAGGTTAGCAATCAGCCCCAGCATTTT; CDR3aa: CASQVSNQPQHF
j_gene: TRBJ2-7; v_gene: TRBV28; abundance: once; d_gene: .; CDR3nt: TGTGCCAGCAGTTTAGGCCACGAGCAGTACTTC; CDR3aa: CASSLGHEQYF
j_gene: TRBJ2-5; v_gene: TRBV6-5; abundance: .; d_gene: .; CDR3nt: TGTGCCAGCAGTTACTCGAGGACTCCGGAGACCCAGTACTTC; CDR3aa: CASSYSRTPETQYF
j_gene: TRBJ1-2; v_gene: TRBV10-1; abundance: few; d_gene: .; CDR3nt: TGCGCCAGCAGTGAGGGCAGCTATGGCTACACCTTC; CDR3aa: CASSEGSYGYTF
j_gene: TRBJ1-1; v_gene: TRBV5-1; abundance: .; d_gene: .; CDR3nt: TGCGCCAGCAGCCCTACGCAGGCTACTAACACTGAAGCTTTCTTT; CDR3aa: CASSPTQATNTEAFF
j_gene: TRBJ1-2; v_gene: TRBV2; abundance: .; d_gene: .; CDR3nt: TGTGCCAGCAGTGGAGACAGTAGTGGCTACACCTTC; CDR3aa: CASSGDSSGYTF
j_gene: TRBJ2-1; v_gene: TRBV6-5; abundance: .; d_gene: .; CDR3nt: TGTGCCAGCAGTTACACAGGGAGAAACTACAATGAGCAGTTCTTC; CDR3aa: CASSYTGRNYNEQFF
j_gene: TRBJ1-1; v_gene: TRBV6-5; abundance: .; d_gene: .; CDR3nt: TGTGCCAGCAGTTACCGGGAAGAAGCTTTCTTT; CDR3aa: CASSYREEAFF
j_gene: TRBJ1-5; v_gene: TRBV3-1/TRBV3-2; abundance: few; d_gene: TRBD1; CDR3nt: TGTGCCAGCAGCCGAGGGGGCCCTCAGCCCCAGCATTTT; CDR3aa: CASSRGGPQPQHF
j_gene: TRBJ2-3; v_gene: TRBV2; abundance: .; d_gene: TRBD2; CDR3nt: TGTGCCAGCATGCGGGAGGATACGCAGTATTTT; CDR3aa: CASMREDTQYF
j_gene: TRBJ2-5; v_gene: TRBV2; abundance: .; d_gene: TRBD1; CDR3nt: TGTGCCAGCAGGAAGGGACAGGGAGATCAAGAGACCCAGTACTTC; CDR3aa: CASRKGQGDQETQYF
j_gene: TRBJ2-2; v_gene: TRBV19; abundance: .; d_gene: .; CDR3nt: TGTGCCAGTAGTATCGTCCGGGACACCGGGGAGCTGTTTTTT; CDR3aa: CASSIVRDTGELFF
j_gene: TRBJ2-7; v_gene: TRBV5-1; abundance: .; d_gene: TRBD1; CDR3nt: TGCGCCAGCAGCCCCGGGACAGGGGGAGTCGAGCAGTACTTC; CDR3aa: CASSPGTGGVEQYF
j_gene: TRBJ2-1; v_gene: TRBV19; abundance: .; d_gene: TRBD2; CDR3nt: TGTGCCAGTAGTGTCGGGACTACATACAATGAGCAGTTCTTC; CDR3aa: CASSVGTTYNEQFF
j_gene: TRBJ1-1; v_gene: TRBV28; abundance: few; d_gene: .; CDR3nt: TGTGCCAGCAATCGTGTACGGTTGAACACTGAAGCTTTCTTT; CDR3aa: CASNRVRLNTEAFF
j_gene: TRBJ1-4; v_gene: TRBV11-3; abundance: .; d_gene: .; CDR3nt: TGTGCCAGCAGCTTAGCGTCGGCAACTAATGAAAAACTGTTTTTT; CDR3aa: CASSLASATNEKLFF
j_gene: TRBJ1-1; v_gene: TRBV28; abundance: .; d_gene: .; CDR3nt: TGTGCCAGCAGTTTAGGAGGACGAGCTTTCTTT; CDR3aa: CASSLGGRAFF
j_gene: TRBJ2-2; v_gene: TRBV7-3; abundance: .; d_gene: .; CDR3nt: TGTGCCAGCAGCTTAAGATTCAGGGTTGATACCGGGGAGCTGTTTTTT; CDR3aa: CASSLRFRVDTGELFF
j_gene: TRBJ1-6; v_gene: TRBV19; abundance: once; d_gene: .; CDR3nt: TGTGCCAGTAGTAGGGACGGGAGCTCCTATAATTCACCCCTCCACTTT; CDR3aa: CASSRDGSSYNSPLHF
j_gene: TRBJ1-2; v_gene: TRBV3-1/TRBV3-2; abundance: .; d_gene: .; CDR3nt: TGTGCCAGCAGCCAAGGGCAGGGGGGCTACACCTTC; CDR3aa: CASSQGQGGYTF
j_gene: TRBJ1-4; v_gene: TRBV18; abundance: .; d_gene: .; CDR3nt: TGTGCCAGCTCACCACAGGCCCGGGAGGGTGAAAAACTGTTTTTT; CDR3aa: CASSPQAREGEKLFF
j_gene: TRBJ2-7; v_gene: TRBV2; abundance: .; d_gene: TRBD1; CDR3nt: TGTGCCAGCAGGGACAGGGGGCTTTTGGACGAGCAGTACTTC; CDR3aa: CASRDRGLLDEQYF
j_gene: TRBJ1-1; v_gene: TRBV5-6; abundance: .; d_gene: TRBD1; CDR3nt: TGTGCCAGCAGCCCGGGACAGATGAACACTGAAGCTTTCTTT; CDR3aa: CASSPGQMNTEAFF
j_gene: TRBJ1-2; v_gene: TRBV5-4; abundance: .; d_gene: .; CDR3nt: TGTGCCAGCACGGAAGATGTAGCAACTAACTATGGCTACACCTTC; CDR3aa: CASTEDVATNYGYTF
j_gene: TRBJ1-1; v_gene: TRBV12-2; abundance: .; d_gene: .; CDR3nt: TGTGCAAGTCGCTTAGTAGGTTCAGGGGGCTCCACTGAAGCTTTCTTT; CDR3aa: CASRLVGSGGSTEAFF
j_gene: TRBJ2-5; v_gene: TRBV19; abundance: .; d_gene: TRBD1; CDR3nt: TGTGCCAGCAAACAGGACAGGGGGCAGGAGACCCAGTACTTC; CDR3aa: CASKQDRGQETQYF
j_gene: TRBJ1-1; v_gene: TRBV28; abundance: .; d_gene: .; CDR3nt: TGTGCCAGCAGTTTTCCGGCGTTATGGCGGGGTGAAGCTTTCTTT; CDR3aa: CASSFPALWRGEAFF
j_gene: TRBJ2-7; v_gene: TRBV6-5; abundance: .; d_gene: TRBD2; CDR3nt: TGTGCCAGCAGCACACCGGGACTAGCAGAGTACGAGCAGTACTTC; CDR3aa: CASSTPGLAEYEQYF
j_gene: TRBJ1-1; v_gene: TRBV30; abundance: .; d_gene: .; CDR3nt: TGTGCCTGGGGGGTATCGGGAAAAACTGAAGCTTTCTTT; CDR3aa: CAWGVSGKTEAFF